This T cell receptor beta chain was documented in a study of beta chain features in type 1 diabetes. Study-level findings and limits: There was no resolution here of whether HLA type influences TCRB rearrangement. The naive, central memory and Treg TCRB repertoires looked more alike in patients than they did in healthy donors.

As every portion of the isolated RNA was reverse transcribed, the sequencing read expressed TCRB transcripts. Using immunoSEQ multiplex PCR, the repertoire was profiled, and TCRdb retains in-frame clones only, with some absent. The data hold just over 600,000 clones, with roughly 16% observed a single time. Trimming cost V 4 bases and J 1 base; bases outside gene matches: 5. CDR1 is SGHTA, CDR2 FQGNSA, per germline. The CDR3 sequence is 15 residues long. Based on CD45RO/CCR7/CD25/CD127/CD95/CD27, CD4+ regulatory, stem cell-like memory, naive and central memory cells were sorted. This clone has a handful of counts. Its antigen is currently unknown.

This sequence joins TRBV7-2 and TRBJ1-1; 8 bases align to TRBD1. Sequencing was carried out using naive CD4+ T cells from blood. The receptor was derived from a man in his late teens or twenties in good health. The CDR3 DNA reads TGTGCCAGCAGCTCCTCAGGGGGCGCGAACACTGAAGCTTTCTTT. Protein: CASSSSGGANTEAFF.